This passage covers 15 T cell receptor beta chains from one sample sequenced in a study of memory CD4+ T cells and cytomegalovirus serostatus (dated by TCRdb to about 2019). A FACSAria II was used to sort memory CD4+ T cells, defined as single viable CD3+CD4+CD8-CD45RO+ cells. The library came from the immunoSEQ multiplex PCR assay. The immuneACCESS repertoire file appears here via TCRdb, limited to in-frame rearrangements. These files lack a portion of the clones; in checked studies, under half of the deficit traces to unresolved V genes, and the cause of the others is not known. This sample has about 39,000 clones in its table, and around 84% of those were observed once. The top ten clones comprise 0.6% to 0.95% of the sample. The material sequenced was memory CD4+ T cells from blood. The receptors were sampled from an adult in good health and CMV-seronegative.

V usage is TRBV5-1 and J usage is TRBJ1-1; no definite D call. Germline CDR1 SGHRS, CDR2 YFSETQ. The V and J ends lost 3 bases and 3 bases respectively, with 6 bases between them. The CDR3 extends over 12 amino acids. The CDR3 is CASSYGDTEAFF. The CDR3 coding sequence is TGCGCCAGCAGCTACGGGGACACTGAAGCTTTCTTT.

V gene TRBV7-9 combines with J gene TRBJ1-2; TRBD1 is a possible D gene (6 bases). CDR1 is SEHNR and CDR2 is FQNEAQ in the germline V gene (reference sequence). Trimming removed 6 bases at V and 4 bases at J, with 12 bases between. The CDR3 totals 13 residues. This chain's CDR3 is CASRPRGGYGYTF. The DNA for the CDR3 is TGTGCCAGCAGGCCTAGGGGGGGCTATGGCTACACCTTC. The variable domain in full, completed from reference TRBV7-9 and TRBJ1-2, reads DTGVSQNPRHKITKRGQNVTFRCDPISEHNRLYWYRQTLGQGPEFLTYFQNEAQLEKSRLLSDRFSAERPKGSFSTLEIQRTEQGDSAMYLCASRPRGGYGYTFGSGTRLTVV.

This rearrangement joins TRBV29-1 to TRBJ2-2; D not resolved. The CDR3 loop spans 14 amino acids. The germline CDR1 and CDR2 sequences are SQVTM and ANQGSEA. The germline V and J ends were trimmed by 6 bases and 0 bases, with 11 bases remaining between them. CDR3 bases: TGCAGCGTCGTCGGCAGCTCGAACACCGGGGAGCTGTTTTTT. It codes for CSVVGSSNTGELFF.

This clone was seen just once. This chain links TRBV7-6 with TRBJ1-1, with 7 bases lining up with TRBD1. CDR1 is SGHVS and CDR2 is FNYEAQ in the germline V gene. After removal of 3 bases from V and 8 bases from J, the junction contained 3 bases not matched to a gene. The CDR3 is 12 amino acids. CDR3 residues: CASSLKTGEAFF. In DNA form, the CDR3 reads TGTGCCAGCAGCTTGAAGACAGGGGAAGCTTTCTTT.

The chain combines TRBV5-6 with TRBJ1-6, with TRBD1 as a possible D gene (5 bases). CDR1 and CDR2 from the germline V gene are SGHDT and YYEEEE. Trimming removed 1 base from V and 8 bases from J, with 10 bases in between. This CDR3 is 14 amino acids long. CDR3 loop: CASSLLREDSPLHF. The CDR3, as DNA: TGTGCCAGCAGCTTGCTCAGGGAGGATTCACCCCTCCACTTT.

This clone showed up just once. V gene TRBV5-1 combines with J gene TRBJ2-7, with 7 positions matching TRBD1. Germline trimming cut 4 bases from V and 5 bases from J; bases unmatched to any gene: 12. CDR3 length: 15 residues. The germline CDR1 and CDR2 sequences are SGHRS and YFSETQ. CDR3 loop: CASSDPTGQAHEQYF. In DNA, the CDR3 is TGCGCCAGCAGCGACCCGACAGGGCAAGCCCACGAGCAGTACTTC.

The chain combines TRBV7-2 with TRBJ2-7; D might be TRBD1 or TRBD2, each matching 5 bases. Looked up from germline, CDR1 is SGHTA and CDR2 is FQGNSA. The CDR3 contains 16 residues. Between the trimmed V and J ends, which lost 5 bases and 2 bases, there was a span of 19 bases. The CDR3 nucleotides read TGTGCCAGCAGCAAATCTAGTGGGGGAAAAACCTACGAGCAGTACTTC. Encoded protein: CASSKSSGGKTYEQYF.

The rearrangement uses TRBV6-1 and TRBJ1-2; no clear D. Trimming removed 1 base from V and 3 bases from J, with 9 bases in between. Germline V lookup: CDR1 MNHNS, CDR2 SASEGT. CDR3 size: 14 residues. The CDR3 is CASSEGVEDYGYTF. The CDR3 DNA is TGTGCCAGCAGTGAAGGGGTGGAAGACTATGGCTACACCTTC.

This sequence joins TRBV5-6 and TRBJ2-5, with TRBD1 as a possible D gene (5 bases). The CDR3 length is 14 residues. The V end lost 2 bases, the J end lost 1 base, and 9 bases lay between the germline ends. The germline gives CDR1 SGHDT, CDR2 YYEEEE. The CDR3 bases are TGTGCCAGCAGCTTCGGCAGGGCCCAAGAGACCCAGTACTTC. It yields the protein CASSFGRAQETQYF.

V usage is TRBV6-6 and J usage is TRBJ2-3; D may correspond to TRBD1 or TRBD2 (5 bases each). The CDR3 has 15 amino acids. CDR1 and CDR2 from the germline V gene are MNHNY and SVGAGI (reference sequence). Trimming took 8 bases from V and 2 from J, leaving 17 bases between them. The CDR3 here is CASRPGRPFTDTQYF. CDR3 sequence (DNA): TGTGCCAGCCGGCCGGGGCGCCCCTTCACAGATACGCAGTATTTT.

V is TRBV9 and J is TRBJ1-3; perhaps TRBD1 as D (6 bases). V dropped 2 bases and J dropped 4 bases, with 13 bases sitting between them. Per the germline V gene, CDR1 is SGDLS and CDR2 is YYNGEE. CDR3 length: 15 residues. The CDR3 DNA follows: TGTGCCAGCAGCGTGGGGCAGGGGACCGGAAACACCATATATTTT. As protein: CASSVGQGTGNTIYF. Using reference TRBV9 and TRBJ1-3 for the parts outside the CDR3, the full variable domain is DSGVTQTPKHLITATGQRVTLRCSPRSGDLSVYWYQQSLDQGLQFLIQYYNGEERAKGNILERFSAQQFPDLHSELNLSSLELGDSALYFCASSVGQGTGNTIYFGEGSWLTVV.

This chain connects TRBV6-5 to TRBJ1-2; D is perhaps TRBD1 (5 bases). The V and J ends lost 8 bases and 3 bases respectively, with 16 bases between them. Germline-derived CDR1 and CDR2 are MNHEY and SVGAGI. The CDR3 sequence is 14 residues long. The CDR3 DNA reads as TGTGCCAGCTCCAACGACAGAGAGTACTATGGCTACACCTTC. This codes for CASSNDREYYGYTF.

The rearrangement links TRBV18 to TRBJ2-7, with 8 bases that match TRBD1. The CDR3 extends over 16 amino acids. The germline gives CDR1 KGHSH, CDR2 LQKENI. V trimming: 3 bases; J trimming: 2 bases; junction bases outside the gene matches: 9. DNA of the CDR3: TGTGCCAGCTCACCCGACCCGGGACAGGCGCCCTACGAGCAGTACTTC. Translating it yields CASSPDPGQAPYEQYF.

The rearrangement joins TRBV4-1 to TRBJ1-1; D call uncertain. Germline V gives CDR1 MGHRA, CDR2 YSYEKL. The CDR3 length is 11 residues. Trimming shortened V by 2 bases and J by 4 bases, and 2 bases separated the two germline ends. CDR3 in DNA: TGCGCCAGCAGCCAATTCACTGAAGCTTTCTTT. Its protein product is CASSQFTEAFF.

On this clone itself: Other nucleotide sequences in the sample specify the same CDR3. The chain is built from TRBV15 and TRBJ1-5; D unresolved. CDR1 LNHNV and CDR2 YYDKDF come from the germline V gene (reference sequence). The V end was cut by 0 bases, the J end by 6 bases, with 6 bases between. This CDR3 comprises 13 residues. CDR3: CATSRDLGQPQHF. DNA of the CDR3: TGTGCCACCAGCAGAGATCTGGGTCAGCCCCAGCATTTT.